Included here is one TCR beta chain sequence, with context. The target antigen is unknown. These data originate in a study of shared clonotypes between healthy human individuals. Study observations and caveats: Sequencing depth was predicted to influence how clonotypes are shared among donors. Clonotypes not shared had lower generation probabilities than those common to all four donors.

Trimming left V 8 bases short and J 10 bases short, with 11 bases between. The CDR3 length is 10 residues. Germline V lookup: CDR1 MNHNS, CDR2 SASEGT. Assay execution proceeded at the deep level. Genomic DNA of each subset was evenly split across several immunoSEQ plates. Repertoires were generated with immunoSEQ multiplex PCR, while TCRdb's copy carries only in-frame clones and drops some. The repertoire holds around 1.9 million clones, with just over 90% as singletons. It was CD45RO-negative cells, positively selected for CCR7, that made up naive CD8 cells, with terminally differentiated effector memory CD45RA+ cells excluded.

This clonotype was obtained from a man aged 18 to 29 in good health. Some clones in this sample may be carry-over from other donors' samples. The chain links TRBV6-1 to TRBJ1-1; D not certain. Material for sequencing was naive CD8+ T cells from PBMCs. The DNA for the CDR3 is TGTGCCAGCTCCGGAGTTCCAGCTTTCTTT. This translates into CASSGVPAFF.